The clone carrying this TCR beta chain has just a few counts. Antigen: not known. As every portion of the isolated RNA was reverse transcribed, the sequencing read expressed TCRB transcripts. Assay used: immunoSEQ multiplex PCR; TCRdb lists only in-frame clones, some missing. The sample shows about 16,000 clones, approximately 70% of them seen only once. This entry belongs to a study of beta chain features in type 1 diabetes. Study as a whole: No patient-donor differences in age, gender, total cells or subset yield. Overall study results and limits: For TCRB rearrangement, an influence of HLA type remained unresolved here. The study found moderately but significantly shorter TCRB CDR3s in all four CD4+ subsets of Type 1 diabetes patients. Patients with type 1 diabetes carried fewer insertions and had more deletions at their VDJ junctions.

J gave up 0 bases and V 8 bases, and 11 bases lay outside the gene matches. This CDR3 has 18 amino acids. Germline loops: CDR1 SGHTA, CDR2 FQGNSA. CD4+ naive, central memory, regulatory and stem cell-like memory cells were sorted via CD45RO/CCR7/CD25/CD127/CD95/CD27. This sequence was found in a man aged 25 to 45 with type 1 diabetes. The sample was stem cell memory CD4+ T cells from blood. The V and J genes are TRBV7-2 and TRBJ2-1; 12 nucleotides align to TRBD2. CDR3 sequence reads: CASSMTSGGRPSYNEQFF. The CDR3 DNA reads as TGTGCCAGCTCCATGACTAGCGGGGGTAGACCCTCCTACAATGAGCAGTTCTTC.